This T cell receptor (beta chain) came from a study of T cells expressing NK-cell markers. About the study: The authors derived TCR beta repertoires from sorted CD3+CD56+NKG2C+, CD3+CD56+NKG2C- and CD3+CD56-NKG2C+ T cells. With respect to HCMV, seven of the eight sequenced donors were seropositive, and one was seronegative. Points from the study as a whole: Evidence did not settle whether expanded NKG2C+ T cell clones targeted HCMV. About six of the donors carried dominant NKG2C+ clonotypes that took up roughly 1.0-8% of their CD8+ T cells.

Concerning this clonotype: The antigen remains unidentified.

Germline V gene data show CDR1 as SGHDT and CDR2 as YYEEEE. The CDR3 extends over 16 amino acids. From its re-call of the 5' RACE reads, TCRdb lists each CDR3 protein once, without DNA. This table holds roughly 350,000 distinct CDR3 sequences. The chain joins TRBV5-6 to TRBJ2-5; TCRdb's assignment of TRBD1 cannot be checked, as there is no DNA. This clonotype was obtained from a man aged 18 to 69 in good health. The sequenced sample was blood T cells: a sorted CD56 or NKG2C T cell subset, CD4+ or CD8+ T cells, or bulk PBMC T cells (not recorded which). CDR3 residues: CASSLRGTGLLETQYF.